This T cell receptor beta chain was retrieved from a study of blood T cell repertoires in COVID-19. Measured with immunoSEQ multiplex PCR; TCRdb has only the in-frame clones, and not every one. The sample contains 200,000 to 250,000 clones, about 90% of which appear only once. The V end lost 0 bases, the J end lost 4 bases, and 12 bases lay between the germline ends. This CDR3 region has 16 residues. The germline V gene encodes CDR1 LGHNA and CDR2 YSLEER. The chain has TRBV4-3 and TRBJ2-2; possibly TRBD2 for D (6 bases). The sample was peripheral blood. The source is a woman between 18 and 29 years old who had recovered from COVID-19. The CDR3 bases are TGCGCCAGCAGCCAAGATGGGGGGAGTCCCACCGGGGAGCTGTTTTTT. The encoded protein is CASSQDGGSPTGELFF.